A selection of T cell receptor beta chains follows, all from one sample in a study of early stage breast cancer tumors. The protocol was immunoSEQ multiplex PCR, while the TCRdb copy is restricted to in-frame clones and leaves out a portion. The repertoire has about 28,000 clones, about 80% of them found once; the top ten carry roughly an eighth. Sequencing input: blood. Receptor source: a person in their sixties with breast cancer. CDR3s include the opening cysteine and the closing phenylalanine or tryptophan.

CDR3 protein	V gene	J gene
CASSYLEGRGYTF	TRBV9	TRBJ1-2
CASSEALGLAGEWDEQFF	TRBV2	TRBJ2-1
CASSPPGWGTYEQYF	TRBV18	TRBJ2-7
CASSGQSYGYTF	TRBV19	TRBJ1-2
CASSSVDEQFF	TRBV5-6	TRBJ2-1
CASSTGLGDYHEQFF	TRBV5-4	TRBJ2-1
CASSLFPGGGYTF	TRBV27	TRBJ1-2
CASSTLGTTYEQYF	TRBV2	TRBJ2-7
CASSLGWRGDYSMNTEAFF	TRBV28	TRBJ1-1
CASRDRTGSTYEQYF	TRBV11-3	TRBJ2-7
CASSLAGQGVYEQYF	TRBV11-1	TRBJ2-7
CASSFRTADSNQPQHF	TRBV28	TRBJ1-5
CASSDVPYEQYF	TRBV6-1	TRBJ2-7
CASSYSEGTVF	TRBV6-6	TRBJ1-2
CATSRETGTNEKLFF	TRBV15	TRBJ1-4
CASSYSGTSGRAGQFF	TRBV6-5	TRBJ2-1
CASSESMVGVPGNTIYF	TRBV10-1	TRBJ1-3
CASSTPPGQGGETQYF	TRBV18	TRBJ2-5
CASSLEGTGGFQPQHF	TRBV5-5	TRBJ1-5
CASSFTISSQFGNIQYF	TRBV7-9	TRBJ2-4
CASTPRVSGANVLTF	TRBV6-6	TRBJ2-6
CASRLGWESTSQGNIQYF	TRBV2	TRBJ2-4
CASSRGDYEQYF	TRBV19	TRBJ2-7
CASSQAGVQGPNTGELFF	TRBV4-1	TRBJ2-2
CASSLIAGQAYGYTF	TRBV4-3	TRBJ1-2
CAWSLSRQNQPQHF	TRBV30	TRBJ1-5
CASSPLGTGGFGPEAFF	TRBV11-2	TRBJ1-1
CASSLWTDTGELFF	TRBV5-1	TRBJ2-2
CASSEFRGPYEQYF	TRBV25-1	TRBJ2-7
CASSSEGHNTEAFF	TRBV5-1	TRBJ1-1
CASSAQTSGSRNEQFF	TRBV7-3	TRBJ2-1
CASSRAPQETQYF	TRBV27	TRBJ2-5
CASSQDNYEQYF	TRBV5-6	TRBJ2-7
CASRLNDVGSYEQYF	TRBV28	TRBJ2-7
CASSLSEAEAFF	TRBV27	TRBJ1-1
CASGLAGDPNEQFF	TRBV11-1	TRBJ2-1
CASRWGQSMNTEAFF	TRBV7-2	TRBJ1-1
CASSTRTSGSEQYF	TRBV6-6	TRBJ2-7
CASSPRGDSWDTQYF	TRBV2	TRBJ2-3
CATREQGQSYEQYF	TRBV2	TRBJ2-7
CASSPQGLYTDTQYF	TRBV18	TRBJ2-3
CASRETSGATYEQYF	TRBV2	TRBJ2-7
CATSPSTSGNTDTQYF	TRBV15	TRBJ2-3
CASSLARQGGGEQYF	TRBV7-8	TRBJ2-7
CASSLGHSSEQYF	TRBV7-8	TRBJ2-7
CASSSTAGTDTQYF	TRBV11-3	TRBJ2-3
CSVEQGPNYGYTF	TRBV29-1	TRBJ1-2
CASSSPGLKNEQFF	TRBV28	TRBJ2-1
CAWSRGGSGTGELFF	TRBV30	TRBJ2-2
CASSSQGSTNEKLFF	TRBV7-9	TRBJ1-4
CSDTKGPGGQPQHF	TRBV29-1	TRBJ1-5